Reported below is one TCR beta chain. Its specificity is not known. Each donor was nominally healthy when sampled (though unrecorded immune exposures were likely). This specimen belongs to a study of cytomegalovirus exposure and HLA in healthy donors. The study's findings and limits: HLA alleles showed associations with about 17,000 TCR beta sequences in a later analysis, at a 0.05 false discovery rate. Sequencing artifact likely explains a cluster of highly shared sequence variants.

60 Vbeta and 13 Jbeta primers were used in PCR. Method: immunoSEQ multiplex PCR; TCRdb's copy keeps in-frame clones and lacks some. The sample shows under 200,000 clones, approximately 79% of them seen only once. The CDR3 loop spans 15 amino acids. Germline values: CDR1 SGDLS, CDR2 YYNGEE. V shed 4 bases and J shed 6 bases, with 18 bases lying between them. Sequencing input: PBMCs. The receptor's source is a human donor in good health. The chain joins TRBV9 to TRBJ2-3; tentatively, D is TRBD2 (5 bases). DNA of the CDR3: TGTGCCAGCAGCCCGCAGGTCAATCGGGGTGATACGCAGTATTTT. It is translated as CASSPQVNRGDTQYF. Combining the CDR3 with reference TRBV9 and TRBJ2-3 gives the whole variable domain DSGVTQTPKHLITATGQRVTLRCSPRSGDLSVYWYQQSLDQGLQFLIQYYNGEERAKGNILERFSAQQFPDLHSELNLSSLELGDSALYFCASSPQVNRGDTQYFGPGTRLTVL.